This T cell receptor (beta chain) derives from a study of shared clonotypes between healthy human individuals. Every subset's genomic DNA went evenly onto several immunoSEQ plates. Profiled with immunoSEQ multiplex PCR; TCRdb holds only in-frame clones, not every one. Among roughly 2 million clones, nearly 97% were seen once, and the ten largest hold approximately 0.13%. Looked up from germline, CDR1 is SQVTM and CDR2 is ANQGSEA. The CDR3 contains 16 residues. Trimming removed 4 bases from V and 5 bases from J; junction bases left unmatched: 8. The table lists this clone with a count of one. This chain links TRBV29-1 with TRBJ2-1; the match to TRBD2 covers 13 bases. Sequenced material: naive CD4+ T cells sorted from blood. Subset in this sample: CD45RA+ positively selected. The source of this sequence is a man younger than 35 in good health. CDR3 loop: CSVAPRLAGGHNEQFF. CDR3 nucleotides: TGCAGCGTTGCACCCCGACTAGCGGGAGGTCACAATGAGCAGTTCTTC.